This record concerns one T cell receptor beta chain sequence. The target antigen is unknown. This sample is part of a study of shared clonotypes between healthy human individuals. Study-level points and caveats: Among several donors, approximately 4.6% of naive CD4 clonotypes were found in common. Sequencing depth was predicted to influence how clonotypes are shared among donors.

Samples underwent the assay at deep level. Clones were read by immunoSEQ multiplex PCR, and TCRdb kept only the in-frame ones, dropping some. The data contain a few million clones, 90% to 95% of them seen just once; the ten biggest clones take up over 0.12%. Memory CD4+ cells were the fraction left after CD45RA+ naive selection. The sample was naive CD4+ T cells sorted from blood. Specified subset: CD45RA+ positively selected. The receptor was derived from a man between 18 and 29 years old in good health.

The CDR3 nucleotides are TGTGAAGAAGGGTCGGTAGGAGAGACCCAGTACTTC. This sequence encodes CEEGSVGETQYF. V and J are TRBV7-6 and TRBJ2-5; D unclear. Germline CDR1 reads SGHVS; CDR2 reads FNYEAQ. This CDR3 has 12 amino acids.